The 12 T cell receptor beta chains below all came from one sample that was sequenced in a study of beta chain features in type 1 diabetes. Reverse transcribing all isolated RNA meant expressed TCRB transcripts were sequenced. The repertoire was sequenced with immunoSEQ multiplex PCR; TCRdb's copy has only in-frame clones and lacks some. The sample yields 900,000 or so clones, 15% to 20% seen once. The sample consisted of naive CD4+ T cells from blood. The receptor source for this set is a woman under 30 in good health.

The gene calls are TRBV9 and TRBJ2-5, with 7 bases aligning to TRBD1. Germline V gene lookup returns CDR1 SGDLS and CDR2 YYNGEE. This CDR3 comprises 14 residues. V lost 4 bases to trimming and J lost 5 bases; unmatched junction nucleotides: 8. Written as DNA, the CDR3 is TGTGCCAGCAGCCTACAGGGGACCGGGGAGACCCAGTACTTC. Translating it yields CASSLQGTGETQYF.

This clone has a handful of counts. The chain carries TRBV4-2 and TRBJ2-5, with D hard to call. The CDR3 sequence is 16 residues long. Deletions cut 1 base from V and 1 base from J, with 13 bases between. The germline gives CDR1 LGHNA, CDR2 YNFKEQ. The CDR3 here is CASSQVNKGSQETQYF. In DNA form, the CDR3 reads TGTGCCAGCAGCCAAGTTAACAAGGGATCCCAAGAGACCCAGTACTTC.

This chain joins TRBV28 and TRBJ1-2, with 9 bases matching TRBD1. V shed 4 bases, J shed 7 bases, and the junction held 10 bases outside the gene matches. The germline gives CDR1 MDHEN, CDR2 SYDVKM. The CDR3 spans 15 residues. The CDR3 nucleotides read TGTGCCAGCAGTTCCTCGGACAGGGGAAGAAGTGGCTACACCTTC. This translates into CASSSSDRGRSGYTF.

The chain couples TRBV5-6 to TRBJ2-7, with 7 bases fitting TRBD1. V was pared by 4 bases and J by 3 bases, with 7 bases of the junction left unmatched. This CDR3 region has 14 residues. Germline V CDR1 and CDR2: SGHDT, YYEEEE. For the CDR3, the DNA is TGTGCCAGCAGCGGGGACAGCTTATTCTACGAGCAGTACTTC. The encoded protein is CASSGDSLFYEQYF.

This clone has a handful of counts. The V gene is TRBV11-2, the J gene TRBJ2-5, with a weak D call TRBD1 (5 bases). Trimming took 1 base from V and 2 from J, leaving 11 bases between them. Looked up from germline, CDR1 is SGHAT and CDR2 is FQNNGV. The CDR3 covers 15 residues. CDR3 in amino acids: CASSLGVTAQETQYF. The CDR3 bases are TGTGCCAGCAGCTTAGGAGTGACAGCGCAAGAGACCCAGTACTTC.

This chain connects TRBV4-1 to TRBJ1-2; 7 bases match TRBD1. Germline trimming cut 1 base from V and 4 bases from J; bases unmatched to any gene: 9. The germline CDR1 and CDR2 sequences are MGHRA and YSYEKL. The CDR3 covers 16 residues. The CDR3 DNA is TGCGCCAGCAGCCAAGTAGAGCAGGGGGTTGGCTATGGCTACACCTTC. This translates into CASSQVEQGVGYGYTF.

The table lists this clone with a few counts. The chain combines TRBV11-1 with TRBJ2-3; 7 bases agree with TRBD2. CDR1 SGHAT and CDR2 FQDESV come from the germline V gene (reference sequence). The CDR3 consists of 17 residues. Losses at the gene ends were 7 bases for V and 2 bases for J; bases not matched to a gene: 15. The CDR3 sequence is CASTSRSGGSFTDTQYF. In DNA, the CDR3 is TGTGCCAGCACCTCAAGGTCCGGCGGGAGTTTCACAGATACGCAGTATTTT.

This clone was counted between two and nine times. The chain combines TRBV4-2 with TRBJ2-1; 11 bases line up with TRBD2. The germline gives CDR1 LGHNA, CDR2 YNFKEQ. Germline trimming cut 5 bases from V and 8 bases from J; bases unmatched to any gene: 8. The CDR3 is made up of 15 amino acids. The CDR3 region has the DNA TGTGCCAGCAGCGCCAGGACTAGCGGGCTTGATGAGCAGTTCTTC. Translated, it gives CASSARTSGLDEQFF.

This clone appeared a single time. The rearrangement links TRBV7-2 to TRBJ2-1; 7 nucleotides align to TRBD1. V lost 5 bases, J lost 1 base, and 8 bases stayed unmatched. The germline V gene encodes CDR1 SGHTA and CDR2 FQGNSA. This CDR3 is 16 amino acids long. The CDR3 nucleotides read TGTGCCAGCAGCCTTCCCGGGACAGAATCCTACAATGAGCAGTTCTTC. Protein sequence: CASSLPGTESYNEQFF.

V usage is TRBV2 and J usage is TRBJ2-7; D remains ambiguous. The V gene lost 6 bases and the J gene lost 2 bases, with 11 bases spanning the gap. CDR3 length: 13 residues. Germline V gene sequence: CDR1 SNHLY, CDR2 FYNNEI. In nucleotides, the CDR3 is TGTGCCAGCAGAACGGACGTAACCTACGAGCAGTACTTC. Translating it yields CASRTDVTYEQYF.

In DNA form, the CDR3 reads TGTGCCACCAGCAGAGACTTGACCCAAGAGACCCAGTACTTC. Protein: CATSRDLTQETQYF. The V gene is TRBV15, the J gene TRBJ2-5; D call uncertain. The V and J ends lost 0 bases and 1 base respectively, with 6 bases between them. Germline CDR1 reads LNHNV; CDR2 reads YYDKDF (reference sequence). The CDR3 sequence is 14 residues long.

The gene calls are TRBV6-1 and TRBJ2-1; no reliable D call. V was shortened by 5 bases and J by 6 bases, with 8 bases between the two germline ends. Germline CDR1 is MNHNS and CDR2 is SASEGT. The CDR3 is 12 amino acids. Here the CDR3 reads CASSPWGNEQFF. The CDR3 nucleotides read TGTGCCAGCAGTCCGTGGGGCAATGAGCAGTTCTTC.